The 17 T cell receptor beta chains reported below all come from one sample, sequenced in a study of PD-1 blockade in mismatch repair-deficient tumors. TCRdb's copy holds only in-frame clones and misses some; the assay was immunoSEQ multiplex PCR. The sample lists 100,000 or so clones; 82% were seen once. This material consisted of peripheral blood, taken roughly 36 weeks after starting pembrolizumab. These receptors all come from an adult with mismatch repair-deficient cancer.

The gene calls are TRBV6-5 and TRBJ2-7; 12 bases are a match to TRBD2. Germline-derived CDR1 and CDR2 are MNHEY and SVGAGI. This CDR3 spans 15 amino acids. V lost 2 bases to trimming and J lost 2 bases; unmatched junction nucleotides: 1. CDR3 sequence (DNA): TGTGCCAGCAGTTACGGGACTAGCGGGCCCTACGAGCAGTACTTC. It codes for CASSYGTSGPYEQYF.

The V and J genes are TRBV27 and TRBJ1-5; D might be TRBD1 (5 bases). The CDR3 sequence is 16 residues long. CDR1 is MNHEY and CDR2 is SMNVEV in the germline V gene (reference sequence). V lost 2 bases and J lost 2, with 13 bases in between. The chain's CDR3 is CASSLNGARGNQPQHF. The CDR3 DNA reads TGTGCCAGCAGTTTAAATGGGGCGAGGGGCAATCAGCCCCAGCATTTT.

This clone was seen a few times. This chain uses TRBV7-9 with TRBJ2-1, with 7 bases identical to TRBD2. The CDR3 is made up of 15 amino acids. Germline values: CDR1 SEHNR, CDR2 FQNEAQ (reference sequence). J gave up 3 bases and V 3 bases, and 5 bases lay outside the gene matches. The CDR3 loop is CASSLSAGVYNEQFF. The CDR3 coding sequence is TGTGCCAGCAGCTTGAGCGCGGGAGTCTACAATGAGCAGTTCTTC.

The J gene is TRBJ2-1, the V gene TRBV29-1, with no clear D. The germline V and J ends were trimmed by 1 base and 2 bases, with 3 bases remaining between them. Germline V lookup: CDR1 SQVTM, CDR2 ANQGSEA. The CDR3 runs 12 residues. CDR3 sequence: CSVEGTYNEQFF. CDR3 coding DNA: TGCAGCGTTGAAGGTACCTACAATGAGCAGTTCTTC.

V usage is TRBV5-6 and J usage is TRBJ2-3; TRBD2 is a possible D gene (6 bases). Between the trimmed V and J ends, which lost 2 bases and 4 bases, there was a span of 14 bases. CDR1 and CDR2 from the germline V gene are SGHDT and YYEEEE. The CDR3 contains 15 residues. CDR3 nucleotides: TGTGCCAGCAGCTTCCGCGGGATGGGCTCAGATACGCAGTATTTT. Translated, it gives CASSFRGMGSDTQYF.

The V gene is TRBV5-1, the J gene TRBJ1-1; D unresolved. The CDR3 consists of 12 residues. Germline CDR1 is SGHRS and CDR2 is YFSETQ. Between the trimmed V and J ends, which lost 0 bases and 3 bases, there was a span of 3 bases. The CDR3 sequence: CASSLVDTEAFF. As DNA, the CDR3 is TGCGCCAGCAGCTTGGTTGACACTGAAGCTTTCTTT.

This clone was seen a single time. The chain employs TRBV9 and TRBJ2-3; 7 nucleotides match TRBD2. The germline CDR1 and CDR2 sequences are SGDLS and YYNGEE. The trim removed 4 bases at V and 8 bases at J, leaving 10 bases unmatched. CDR3 size: 14 residues. CDR3 bases: TGTGCCAGCAGCTCTTCGGGAGGTGCTGGTACGCAGTATTTT. This sequence encodes CASSSSGGAGTQYF.

There are a few counts of this clone. This chain links TRBV28 with TRBJ1-4; 7 positions agree with TRBD1. This CDR3 has 15 residues. CDR1 is MDHEN, CDR2 SYDVKM, per germline. V shed 6 bases and J 5 bases; nucleotides not matched to a gene: 9. The CDR3 sequence is CASSSSTGQNEKLFF. The CDR3 coding sequence is TGTGCCAGCAGCTCATCGACAGGGCAGAATGAAAAACTGTTTTTT.

The chain is built from TRBV13 and TRBJ2-7, with TRBD1 as a possible D gene (6 bases). V lost 4 bases and J lost 3, with 13 bases in between. Germline V lookup: CDR1 PRHDT, CDR2 FYEKMQ (reference sequence). The CDR3 runs to 14 residues. CDR3 coding DNA: TGTGCCAGCAGCTCAGGGGATGGGAACTACGAGCAGTACTTC. Its translation: CASSSGDGNYEQYF.

CDR3 loop: CASSLTGGGGYEKLFF. CDR3 in DNA: TGTGCCAGCAGCTTGACAGGGGGAGGAGGTTATGAAAAACTGTTTTTT. The V gene is TRBV7-2, the J gene TRBJ1-4; TRBD1 aligns across 9 bases. The CDR3 is 16 amino acids. The V and J ends lost 3 bases and 6 bases, in that order; junction bases with no gene match: 8. The germline V gene encodes CDR1 SGHTA and CDR2 FQGNSA.

DNA of the CDR3: TGTGCCAGCATCGACAGGGACTCGGGATACTATGGCTACACCTTC. This gives the protein CASIDRDSGYYGYTF. V gene TRBV5-4 combines with J gene TRBJ1-2; 7 nucleotides match TRBD1. The length of the CDR3 is 15 residues. J gave up 3 bases and V 6 bases, and 11 bases lay outside the gene matches. The V gene's germline CDR1 is SGHNT and CDR2 YYREEE (reference sequence).

The V call is TRBV18, the J call TRBJ2-3; 7 bases fit TRBD2. The V gene's germline CDR1 is KGHSH and CDR2 LQKENI. The trim removed 2 bases at V and 3 bases at J, leaving 5 bases unmatched. This CDR3 spans 15 amino acids. The CDR3: CASSPVTSVTDTQYF. The DNA of the CDR3 is TGTGCCAGCTCACCAGTTACTAGCGTAACAGATACGCAGTATTTT.

This clone was seen a few times. The V and J genes are TRBV2 and TRBJ2-4, with 7 bases lining up with TRBD1. CDR1 is SNHLY and CDR2 is FYNNEI in the germline V gene. V lost 6 bases and J lost 0; bases outside the gene matches: 8. The CDR3 length is 16 residues. The CDR3 DNA sequence: TGTGCCAGCAGCGTCACAGGGGCCCAAGCCAAAAACATTCAGTACTTC. It encodes CASSVTGAQAKNIQYF.

The V gene is TRBV30, the J gene TRBJ1-1; D is uncertain. Per the germline V gene, CDR1 is GTSNPN and CDR2 is SVGIG (reference sequence). This CDR3 region has 12 residues. The ends were cut back, 1 base at V and 4 bases at J, with 7 bases in the middle. The CDR3 DNA is TGTGCCTGGAGTGAGGGAGGCACTGAAGCTTTCTTT. Its translation is CAWSEGGTEAFF.

This clone was found once. The chain has TRBV1 and TRBJ1-5; the DNA was not compared with TRBD1, the D call given in the table. TRBV1 is a pseudogene segment. The CDR3 length is 20 residues. The CDR3 is CTSSQVSRDISFNSNQPQHF. The CDR3 coding sequence is TGCACCAGCAGCCAAGTCAGCCGGGACATCTCTTTTAATAGCAATCAGCCCCAGCATTTT.

The gene calls are TRBV30 and TRBJ2-3, with D perhaps being TRBD1 or TRBD2 (5 bases each). V was clipped by 2 bases and J by 5 bases, with 20 bases between them. This CDR3 has 16 amino acids. Germline assignment: CDR1 GTSNPN and CDR2 SVGIG (reference sequence). The CDR3: CAWSTPGAQSGDTQYF. DNA of the CDR3: TGTGCCTGGAGTACTCCCGGGGCTCAGAGCGGAGATACGCAGTATTTT.

The gene calls are TRBV7-9 and TRBJ2-1; possible D gene TRBD1, 5 bases. The V end was cut by 4 bases, the J end by 6 bases, with 10 bases between. The CDR3 totals 13 residues. The germline V gene has CDR1 SEHNR and CDR2 FQNEAQ (reference sequence). This chain's CDR3 is CASSSAGSNEQFF. The CDR3 bases are TGTGCCAGCAGCTCTGCAGGGTCCAATGAGCAGTTCTTC.